This T cell receptor (beta chain) was identified during a study of T cells in Graves' hyperthyroidism and ophthalmopathy. If no ophthalmopathy progression occurred within 18 months, Graves' hyperthyroidism was stable. The source material, RNA transcripts, was used to amplify TCR beta CDR3 regions. HTBI primers drove first-round RT-PCR of the TCR CDR3. TCRdb ran MiXCR on the multiplex PCR reads and lists one entry per CDR3 protein. The data contain over 500,000 distinct CDR3 sequences, approximately 14% of them singletons. The V gene lost 3 bases and the J gene lost 7 bases, with 16 bases spanning the gap. CDR3 length: 14 residues. In germline, CDR1 is LGHDT, CDR2 YNNKEL (reference sequence). This clonotype has just a few counts.

Material for sequencing was blood. The TCR comes from a middle-aged woman with Graves' hyperthyroidism. The V and J genes are TRBV3-1 and TRBJ2-7; D is unclear. CDR3 protein: CASSQATLWDEQYF. The CDR3 DNA is TGTGCCAGCAGCCAGGCGACGCTATGGGATGAGCAGTACTTC.